The clone carrying this TCR beta chain was seen a handful of times. The target antigen is unknown. The sample originates from a study of relationships among human T cell subsets. The Th1 cells were the flow-through after CD25, CD56 and CD294 bead selections. T cell subsets were isolated with magnetic beads coated with subset-specific monoclonal antibodies. Trimming pared 5 bases from V and 7 bases from J, leaving 9 bases between. The CDR3 has 11 residues. Semiquantitative ARM-PCR amplified T cell receptor alpha and beta CDR3 regions from mRNA. Exponential amplification used communal superprimers after tagged nested gene-specific primers in ARM-PCR. MiXCR, applied by TCRdb to the multiplex PCR reads, yields one record per CDR3 protein. The table has about 13,000 distinct CDR3 sequences, roughly two thirds seen once; the top ten hold about 32%. Findings and limits, study-wide: Th1, Th2 and regulatory subsets overlapped substantially in CDR3 sequences. Bead sorting may have left some CD4+CD8+ double-positive cells. Clones with over 100 reads held over 60% of CD8+ cytotoxic sequences.

The source of this sequence is a man between 35 and 55 years old in good health. The rearrangement links TRBV12-3 or TRBV12-4 to TRBJ2-7; D is unclear. The sequenced sample consisted of CD4+ Th1 cells sorted from blood. The CDR3 nucleotides read TGTGCCAGCAGTACCCGGGCAGAGCAGTACTTC. It is translated as CASSTRAEQYF.